These 26 T cell receptor beta chains share one sample of origin, sequenced in a study of shared clonotypes between healthy human individuals. Using immunoSEQ multiplex PCR, the repertoire was profiled, and TCRdb retains in-frame clones only, with some absent. The data contain some 1 million clones, roughly 80% of them singletons. The sequenced sample was memory CD4+ T cells sorted from blood. The subset here: CD45RA-negative fraction. The source of these receptors is a man between 18 and 35 years old in good health.

V usage is TRBV10-1 and J usage is TRBJ2-3, with 9 nucleotides matching TRBD1. V lost 6 bases to trimming and J lost 3 bases; unmatched junction nucleotides: 4. CDR3 size: 14 residues. Germline V gene data show CDR1 as WNHNN and CDR2 as SYGVQD (reference sequence). The CDR3 DNA sequence: TGCGCCAGCAGGCCGGGACAGGGAACAGATACGCAGTATTTT. This encodes CASRPGQGTDTQYF.

This chain joins TRBV29-1 and TRBJ1-3; TRBD1 is a possible D gene (5 bases). The V and J ends lost 4 bases and 4 bases respectively, with 8 bases between them. CDR1 and CDR2 (germline): SQVTM, ANQGSEA. The CDR3 loop spans 12 amino acids. In nucleotides, the CDR3 is TGCAGCGTTGGGGAGGGGGGAAACACCATATATTTT. This translates into CSVGEGGNTIYF.

The genes are TRBV14 and TRBJ2-7, with 8 bases aligning to TRBD1. The length of the CDR3 is 14 residues. Germline CDR1 SGHDN, CDR2 FVKESK. The V segment lost 0 bases and the J segment 8 bases; nucleotides outside the gene matches: 6. The CDR3 protein is CASSQDYQGAKQYF. CDR3 nucleotides: TGTGCCAGCAGCCAAGATTACCAGGGGGCGAAGCAGTACTTC.

The gene calls are TRBV14 and TRBJ1-1, with a weak D call TRBD1 (6 bases). Germline V gene data show CDR1 as SGHDN and CDR2 as FVKESK. Trimming took 5 bases from V and 1 from J, leaving 14 bases between them. The CDR3 spans 15 residues. This CDR3 reads CASSVQGRENTEAFF. The DNA for the CDR3 is TGTGCCAGCAGCGTACAGGGTAGGGAGAACACTGAAGCTTTCTTT.

For this clone: Just one base apart from a much larger clone, this may be a read error. V and J are TRBV5-1 and TRBJ1-6; TRBD1 is a possible D gene (5 bases). Germline CDR1 and CDR2: SGHRS and YFSETQ. The V and J ends lost 0 bases and 7 bases respectively, with 5 bases between them. The CDR3 sequence is 13 residues long. The DNA for the CDR3 is TGCGCCAGCAGCTTGGGGGGGAATTCACCCCTCCACTTT. It translates to CASSLGGNSPLHF. Supplemented by reference TRBV5-1 and TRBJ1-6, the full variable domain reads KAGVTQTPRYLIKTRGQQVTLSCSPISGHRSVSWYQQTPGQGLQFLFEYFSETQRNKGNFPGRFSGRQFSNSRSEMNVSTLELGDSALYLCASSLGGNSPLHFGNGTRLTVT.

The CDR3 reads CASSLPNLDRVGYTF. The CDR3 DNA sequence: TGTGCCAGCAGTCTCCCTAACCTGGACAGGGTCGGCTACACCTTC. J is TRBJ1-2 and V is TRBV28, with 8 bases lining up with TRBD1. Germline loops: CDR1 MDHEN, CDR2 SYDVKM. With 5 bases clipped from V and 8 bases from J, the junction kept 13 bases outside the gene matches. The CDR3 extends over 15 amino acids.

The chain carries TRBV6-6 and TRBJ2-1, with TRBD1 identical over 9 bases. Losses at the gene ends were 0 bases for V and 15 bases for J; bases not matched to a gene: 3. The CDR3 runs to 12 residues. Germline assignment: CDR1 MNHNY and CDR2 SVGAGI (reference sequence). This CDR3 is CASSYSGTGLFF. CDR3 nucleotide sequence: TGTGCCAGCAGTTACTCGGGGACAGGGCTGTTCTTC.

This CDR3 is CASSLLGQGINEQFF. CDR3 bases: TGCGCCAGCAGCTTGCTGGGACAAGGGATCAATGAGCAGTTCTTC. This sequence joins TRBV5-1 and TRBJ2-1; a possible D gene is TRBD1 (6 bases). V gave up 1 base and J gave up 6 bases, with 14 bases separating them. The CDR3 has 15 residues. CDR1 SGHRS and CDR2 YFSETQ come from the germline V gene. Combining the CDR3 with reference TRBV5-1 and TRBJ2-1 gives the whole variable domain KAGVTQTPRYLIKTRGQQVTLSCSPISGHRSVSWYQQTPGQGLQFLFEYFSETQRNKGNFPGRFSGRQFSNSRSEMNVSTLELGDSALYLCASSLLGQGINEQFFGPGTRLTVL.

This chain links TRBV5-6 with TRBJ2-5, with a tentative D call TRBD2 (6 bases). The CDR3 spans 17 residues. Germline loops: CDR1 SGHDT, CDR2 YYEEEE. V lost 0 bases, J lost 5 bases, and 20 bases lay in between. In nucleotides, the CDR3 is TGTGCCAGCAGCTTGGAGGGTGCGGAAGCGAGCGGGGAGACCCAGTACTTC. Translation: CASSLEGAEASGETQYF.

The gene calls are TRBV2 and TRBJ2-2, with 8 nucleotides matching TRBD1. With V trimmed by 4 bases and J by 3 bases, 10 bases remained unmatched. The CDR3 has 17 amino acids. The germline V gene encodes CDR1 SNHLY and CDR2 FYNNEI. The CDR3 protein is CASSAPGGAKDTGELFF. CDR3 DNA sequence: TGTGCCAGCAGTGCACCAGGGGGCGCTAAAGACACCGGGGAGCTGTTTTTT.

The table lists this clone with a few counts. The chain has TRBV2 and TRBJ2-2; a weak D match, TRBD2 (5 bases). With 2 bases removed from V and 1 base from J, the gap between germline ends came to 8 bases. The CDR3 is 15 residues long. Per germline, CDR1 SNHLY and CDR2 FYNNEI. Here the CDR3 DNA reads TGTGCCAGCAGTGAATCTAGCCGGAACACCGGGGAGCTGTTTTTT. This translates into CASSESSRNTGELFF.

This clone has ten or more counts. Other DNA sequences from this sample encode an identical CDR3 as well. V usage is TRBV9 and J usage is TRBJ1-6; 7 positions match TRBD1. This CDR3 comprises 15 residues. Germline V gives CDR1 SGDLS, CDR2 YYNGEE. V shed 2 bases and J 10 bases; nucleotides not matched to a gene: 9. CDR3 nucleotide sequence: TGTGCCAGCAGCGTCACAGGGGAAGGAGGATCACCCCTCCACTTT. Translation gives CASSVTGEGGSPLHF.

This clone is a singleton in its sample. This sequence joins TRBV6-5 and TRBJ2-2; D might be TRBD2 (6 bases). The CDR3 spans 16 residues. V dropped 1 base and J dropped 3 bases, with 12 bases sitting between them. Per the germline V gene, CDR1 is MNHEY and CDR2 is SVGAGI. As DNA, the CDR3 is TGTGCCAGCAGTTACTTCCAGCGGGCGTACACCGGGGAGCTGTTTTTT. It translates to CASSYFQRAYTGELFF.

The chain is built from TRBV11-2 and TRBJ2-1, with 8 bases matching TRBD2. CDR1 SGHAT and CDR2 FQNNGV come from the germline V gene. J was trimmed by 6 bases and V by 4 bases; bases with no gene match: 8. The CDR3 has 15 residues. This CDR3 reads CASSWDRSGGNEQFF. In nucleotides, the CDR3 is TGTGCCAGCAGCTGGGACCGGAGCGGGGGCAATGAGCAGTTCTTC.

The chain joins TRBV28 to TRBJ1-4; no clear D gene. The length of the CDR3 is 16 residues. Germline loops: CDR1 MDHEN, CDR2 SYDVKM. V gave up 1 base and J gave up 0 bases, with 9 bases separating them. For the CDR3, the DNA is TGTGCCAGCAGTTTATATGGCAGTGCAACTAATGAAAAACTGTTTTTT. Its translation is CASSLYGSATNEKLFF.

The genes are TRBV10-3 and TRBJ1-1; tentative D call: TRBD1 (5 bases). Deletions cut 2 bases from V and 8 bases from J, with 12 bases between. CDR1 and CDR2 from the germline V gene are ENHRY and SYGVKD. The CDR3 has 13 amino acids. This CDR3 reads CAISEGVSGEAFF. DNA for the CDR3: TGTGCCATCAGTGAGGGGGTATCAGGGGAAGCTTTCTTT.

The chain has TRBV19 and TRBJ2-7; D gene uncertain. The CDR3 length is 15 residues. The V gene lost 6 bases and the J gene lost 2 bases, with 17 bases spanning the gap. The germline gives CDR1 LNHDA, CDR2 SQIVND (reference sequence). CDR3 loop: CASSRPGQAPYEQYF. DNA for the CDR3: TGTGCCAGTAGCCGGCCCGGGCAGGCCCCCTACGAGCAGTACTTC.

The chain uses TRBV2 and TRBJ2-1; D is ambiguous. The germline V and J ends were trimmed by 1 base and 2 bases, with 3 bases remaining between them. The CDR3 totals 13 residues. Germline V gives CDR1 SNHLY, CDR2 FYNNEI. The CDR3 reads CASSEGPYNEQFF. The CDR3, as DNA: TGTGCCAGCAGTGAAGGCCCCTACAATGAGCAGTTCTTC. The whole variable domain, filled in from reference TRBV2 and TRBJ2-1, reads EPEVTQTPSHQVTQMGQEVILRCVPISNHLYFYWYRQILGQKVEFLVSFYNNEISEKSEIFDDQFSVERPDGSNFTLKIRSTKLEDSAMYFCASSEGPYNEQFFGPGTRLTVL.

Details on this clone: This likely traces to a read error, being one base from a far larger clone. V usage is TRBV6-5 and J usage is TRBJ2-3; D might be TRBD2 (5 bases). In germline, CDR1 is MNHEY, CDR2 SVGAGI. Trimming removed 6 bases at V and 2 bases at J, with 6 bases between. This CDR3 is 12 amino acids long. The CDR3 here is CASSGDTDTQYF. CDR3 sequence (DNA): TGTGCCAGCAGCGGGGACACAGATACGCAGTATTTT.

The rearrangement joins TRBV2 to TRBJ1-1; 7 bases map to TRBD1. Germline V gene data show CDR1 as SNHLY and CDR2 as FYNNEI. The ends lost 6 bases at V and 3 bases at J; junction bases unmatched: 4. The CDR3 runs to 13 residues. CDR3 in DNA: TGTGCCAGCAGGCTCACAGGGGACACTGAAGCTTTCTTT. It specifies CASRLTGDTEAFF.

This chain joins TRBV5-6 and TRBJ2-1; D not certain. The CDR3 spans 18 residues. Germline CDR1 is SGHDT and CDR2 is YYEEEE. The V end lost 3 bases, the J end lost 0 bases, and 19 bases lay between the germline ends. As DNA, the CDR3 is TGTGCCAGCAGCTCAGAGTCTAAGACTCGGAGCTCCTACAATGAGCAGTTCTTC. Translation: CASSSESKTRSSYNEQFF.

This chain uses TRBV5-1 with TRBJ2-1; D possibly matches TRBD1 or TRBD2 (7 bases each). The CDR3 extends over 15 amino acids. CDR1 is SGHRS and CDR2 is YFSETQ in the germline V gene. The V gene lost 2 bases and the J gene lost 10 bases, with 19 bases spanning the gap. The CDR3 sequence is CASSLQGLAGGEQFF. As DNA, the CDR3 is TGCGCCAGCAGCTTACAGGGGTTAGCGGGCGGCGAGCAGTTCTTC.

This clone turned up a few times. The rearrangement joins TRBV19 to TRBJ1-3, with D hard to call. The CDR3 is 14 residues long. Germline V gene lookup returns CDR1 LNHDA and CDR2 SQIVND (reference sequence). V shed 10 bases and J shed 0 bases, with 13 bases lying between them. The CDR3 DNA reads as TGTGCCACCCGGGCCTCTTACTCTGGAAACACCATATATTTT. This gives the protein CATRASYSGNTIYF.

The chain employs TRBV7-2 and TRBJ2-3; the D gene could be TRBD1 or TRBD2 (5 bases each). V shed 3 bases and J shed 0 bases, with 22 bases lying between them. The germline V gene has CDR1 SGHTA and CDR2 FQGNSA. The CDR3 loop spans 19 amino acids. Written as DNA, the CDR3 is TGTGCCAGCAGCTTCGATCCCCGGGGCGGTCCCTCTAGCACAGATACGCAGTATTTT. Translating it yields CASSFDPRGGPSSTDTQYF.

V and J are TRBV7-8 and TRBJ1-1; D is unclear. The V and J ends lost 2 bases and 1 base respectively, with 11 bases between them. CDR3 size: 15 residues. CDR1 is SGHVS and CDR2 is FQNEAQ in the germline V gene. CDR3 DNA: TGTGCCAGCAGCTTAATTCAGACGGAGAACACTGAAGCTTTCTTT. The encoded protein is CASSLIQTENTEAFF.

The rearrangement uses TRBV19 and TRBJ2-3, with TRBD2 matching over 10 bases. The CDR3 runs to 15 residues. The V gene end was trimmed by 6 bases and the J gene end by 2 bases; junction bases not matched to a gene: 5. The germline V gene encodes CDR1 LNHDA and CDR2 SQIVND (reference sequence). The DNA for the CDR3 is TGTGCCAGTAGCGAGACTAGCGGGCCCACAGATACGCAGTATTTT. It codes for CASSETSGPTDTQYF.